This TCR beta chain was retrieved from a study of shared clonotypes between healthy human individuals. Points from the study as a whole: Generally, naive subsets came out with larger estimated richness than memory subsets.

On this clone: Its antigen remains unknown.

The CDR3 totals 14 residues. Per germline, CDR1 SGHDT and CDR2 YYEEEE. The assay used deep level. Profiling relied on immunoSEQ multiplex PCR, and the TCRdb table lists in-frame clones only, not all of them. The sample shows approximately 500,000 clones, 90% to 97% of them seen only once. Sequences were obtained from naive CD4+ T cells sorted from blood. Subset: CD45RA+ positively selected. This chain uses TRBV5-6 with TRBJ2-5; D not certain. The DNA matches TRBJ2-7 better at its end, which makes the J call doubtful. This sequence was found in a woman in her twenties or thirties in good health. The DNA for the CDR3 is TGTGCCAGCAGCTTTAAGGCACTGAACTACGAGCAGTACTTC. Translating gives CASSFKALNYEQYF.